This is a list of T cell receptor beta chains from one sample in a study of T cell responses to AZD1222 COVID-19 vaccine. The repertoire was sequenced with immunoSEQ multiplex PCR; TCRdb's copy has only in-frame clones and lacks some. The data contain 100,000 to 130,000 clones, roughly 90% of them singletons. This specimen consisted of peripheral blood, obtained on day 0 of AZD1222 vaccination. The receptors were gathered from an adult in good health. The CDR3 runs from the conserved cysteine through the conserved F or W. The D gene is left open where the match is weak. Only some rows state a clone size, as once, few, many or a class for expanded clones.

clone size	D gene	V gene	J gene	CDR3 DNA	CDR3 protein
.	.	TRBV9	TRBJ1-1	TGTGCCAGCAGCGTAGTCGGGGGGGGCACTGAAGCTTTCTTT	CASSVVGGGTEAFF
.	TRBD1	TRBV7-9	TRBJ1-1	TGTGCCAGCAGCTTAGAGCCGGGACAGGGGAACACTGAAGCTTTCTTT	CASSLEPGQGNTEAFF
.	TRBD2	TRBV24-1	TRBJ2-1	TGTGCCACCAGCACCGGACTAGCGGGAGGGCCAGGTGAGCAGTTCTTC	CATSTGLAGGPGEQFF
.	TRBD1	TRBV24-1	TRBJ2-7	TGTGCCACCAGTGATCCGGCAGGGGGAAACTACGAGCAGTACTTC	CATSDPAGGNYEQYF
once	.	TRBV29-1	TRBJ2-7	TGCAGCGTTGAGGGGGGGCTGGTAGACGAGCAGTACTTC	CSVEGGLVDEQYF
.	.	TRBV7-3	TRBJ1-6	TGTGCCAGCAGCTTTACAGGGTTGGATTCACCCCTCCACTTT	CASSFTGLDSPLHF
.	.	TRBV24-1	TRBJ2-3	TGTGCCACCAGTGATCCATCTACAGATACGCAGTATTTT	CATSDPSTDTQYF
.	.	TRBV18	TRBJ2-7	TGTGCCAGCTCTTTCGGGGAGACGACGCAGGGCGAGCAGTACTTC	CASSFGETTQGEQYF
.	.	TRBV6-2/TRBV6-3	TRBJ1-4	TGTGCCAGCAGACCTTATTCAGGGGAACATGAAAAACTGTTTTTT	CASRPYSGEHEKLFF
.	.	TRBV3-1/TRBV3-2	TRBJ1-1	TGTGCCAGCAGCCAAGGGGCTCGAGGGTCGTTCACTGAAGCTTTCTTT	CASSQGARGSFTEAFF
.	TRBD2	TRBV24-1	TRBJ2-2	TGTGCCACCAGTGATCTCCGGACTAGCGGGAGTGGGGAGCTGTTTTTT	CATSDLRTSGSGELFF
.	.	TRBV2	TRBJ2-2	TGTGCCAGCAGTGAATCCCAACCGACTAGTCTGAACACCGGGGAGCTGTTTTTT	CASSESQPTSLNTGELFF
.	.	TRBV6-6	TRBJ1-5	TGTGCCAGCAGTCCCTCGGGTGGGGGATACCAGCCCCAGCATTTT	CASSPSGGGYQPQHF
few	TRBD1	TRBV24-1	TRBJ2-5	TGTGCCACCTCCGGAGTGGGACAGGGAGGGACCCAGTACTTC	CATSGVGQGGTQYF
.	.	TRBV14	TRBJ2-1	TGTGCCAGCAGCCTTGGGGGGAGCCGGCAGTTCTTC	CASSLGGSRQFF
.	.	TRBV2	TRBJ2-7	TGTGCCAGCCAAGAATGGGTCGGGAGAGCCTACGAGCAGTACTTC	CASQEWVGRAYEQYF
once	TRBD1	TRBV5-1	TRBJ1-1	TGCGCCAGCAGCTTAGGGACAGGTACGAACACTGAAGCTTTCTTT	CASSLGTGTNTEAFF
.	.	TRBV5-1	TRBJ2-7	TGCGCCAGCAGCTTGGGATCCCTCTACGAGCAGTACTTC	CASSLGSLYEQYF
.	.	TRBV28	TRBJ1-2	TGTGCCAGCGGACGGGATGGCTACACCTTC	CASGRDGYTF
.	.	TRBV9	TRBJ1-3	TGTGCCAGCAGCGTTGAGGGCTCTGGAAACACCATATATTTT	CASSVEGSGNTIYF
once	.	TRBV28	TRBJ1-4	TGTGCCAGCAGTTTAGGGCGTAGCGAAAAACTGTTTTTT	CASSLGRSEKLFF
.	.	TRBV7-2	TRBJ1-2	TGTGCCAGCAGGGCCCCACCCCCTCGACAGAGCTATGGCTACACCTTC	CASRAPPPRQSYGYTF
.	.	TRBV20-1	TRBJ2-1	TGCAGTGCTGGACGGAATGAGCAGTTCTTC	CSAGRNEQFF
few	.	TRBV14	TRBJ1-2	TGTGCCAGCAGCCAGTGGGAGGGGGACGGGAACTATGGCTACACCTTC	CASSQWEGDGNYGYTF
.	.	TRBV6-6	TRBJ2-5	TGTGCCACCTCCCCGGCTAGCAGACAAGAGACCCAGTACTTC	CATSPASRQETQYF
.	.	TRBV7-3	TRBJ2-6	TGTGCCAGCACCCGATCAAATGGGGCCAACGTCCTGACTTTC	CASTRSNGANVLTF
.	TRBD2	TRBV7-3	TRBJ2-1	TGTGCCAGCAGCAGGCCGGGACTAGCCGAAAATGAGCAGTTCTTC	CASSRPGLAENEQFF
.	.	TRBV9	TRBJ1-6	TGTGCCAGCAGCGTAGGACAGCTCTCCTATAATTCACCCCTCCACTTT	CASSVGQLSYNSPLHF
.	.	TRBV4-3	TRBJ1-5	TGCGCCAGCAGCCAAGTCGAAGGGTATGGGCCCCAGCATTTT	CASSQVEGYGPQHF
.	.	TRBV4-3	TRBJ1-5	TGCGCCAGCAGCCAAGAAATTAGCAATCAGCCCCAGCATTTT	CASSQEISNQPQHF
.	.	TRBV9	TRBJ2-3	TGTGCCAGCAGCGTAGGCGGGCAGGGTGGGAGCACAGATACGCAGTATTTT	CASSVGGQGGSTDTQYF
.	TRBD2	TRBV7-3	TRBJ2-1	TGTGCCAGCAGCTTAAGTGGCGGGGGATACAATGAGCAGTTCTTC	CASSLSGGGYNEQFF
once	TRBD1	TRBV19	TRBJ2-3	TGTGCCAGTAGTCTAAGGACAGGGCCAGATACGCAGTATTTT	CASSLRTGPDTQYF
.	TRBD1	TRBV4-3	TRBJ2-3	TGCGCCAGCAGCCAAGAGGGGGCAGGGGGCGGCGATACGCAGTATTTT	CASSQEGAGGGDTQYF
.	TRBD1	TRBV5-1	TRBJ2-7	TGCGCCAGCAGCTTGGTGGTGACAGGGACCTCTGACGAGCAGTACTTC	CASSLVVTGTSDEQYF
.	TRBD1	TRBV30	TRBJ1-6	TGTGCCTGGGAGGGACAGGGGAATTCACCCCTCCACTTT	CAWEGQGNSPLHF
.	.	TRBV5-1	TRBJ2-5	TGCGCCAGCAGCTTGGCCCTAGCAGTCGGCCAAGAGACCCAGTACTTC	CASSLALAVGQETQYF
.	.	TRBV5-4	TRBJ1-4	TGTGCCAGCAGCTTGGCATCAGTGGGGGCAACTAATGAAAAACTGTTTTTT	CASSLASVGATNEKLFF
.	TRBD1	TRBV11-1	TRBJ2-1	TGTGCCAGCAGGACAGGGATCGCTAGGGACAATGAGCAGTTCTTC	CASRTGIARDNEQFF
.	.	TRBV7-3	TRBJ2-2	TGTGCCAGCAGCTTAACTAGTTTCACCGGGGAGCTGTTTTTT	CASSLTSFTGELFF
.	.	TRBV28	TRBJ2-7	TGTGCCAGCAGTTCACAACCCTTCCACGAGCAGTACTTC	CASSSQPFHEQYF
.	TRBD2	TRBV5-6	TRBJ2-1	TGTGCCAGCAGCTCAGAAGGCGGACTAGCGGGAGTTGAGCAGTTCTTC	CASSSEGGLAGVEQFF
.	.	TRBV5-6	TRBJ2-2	TGTGCCAGCAGCAAGGGCAGGGCCACCGGGGAGCTGTTTTTT	CASSKGRATGELFF
once	.	TRBV27	TRBJ2-2	TGTGCCAGCAGTCCGGTCAGGGTCACCGGGGAGCTGTTTTTT	CASSPVRVTGELFF
.	.	TRBV12-3/TRBV12-4	TRBJ1-6	TGTGCCAGCAGTACAGGGACGAATTCACCCCTCCACTTT	CASSTGTNSPLHF
.	.	TRBV12-3/TRBV12-4	TRBJ2-1	TGTGCCAGCAGTAAAGGCCTAAACAATGAGCAGTTCTTC	CASSKGLNNEQFF
.	.	TRBV11-1	TRBJ2-7	TGTGCCAGCAGCGGCTCCTACGAGCAGTACTTC	CASSGSYEQYF
once	TRBD1	TRBV5-1	TRBJ2-7	TGCGCCAGCAGCTTGGGTCAGACAGGGCGAGGGGAGCAGTACTTC	CASSLGQTGRGEQYF
.	.	TRBV5-6	TRBJ2-7	TGTGCCAGCAGCTTGTGGGCTGCCTACGAGCAGTACTTC	CASSLWAAYEQYF